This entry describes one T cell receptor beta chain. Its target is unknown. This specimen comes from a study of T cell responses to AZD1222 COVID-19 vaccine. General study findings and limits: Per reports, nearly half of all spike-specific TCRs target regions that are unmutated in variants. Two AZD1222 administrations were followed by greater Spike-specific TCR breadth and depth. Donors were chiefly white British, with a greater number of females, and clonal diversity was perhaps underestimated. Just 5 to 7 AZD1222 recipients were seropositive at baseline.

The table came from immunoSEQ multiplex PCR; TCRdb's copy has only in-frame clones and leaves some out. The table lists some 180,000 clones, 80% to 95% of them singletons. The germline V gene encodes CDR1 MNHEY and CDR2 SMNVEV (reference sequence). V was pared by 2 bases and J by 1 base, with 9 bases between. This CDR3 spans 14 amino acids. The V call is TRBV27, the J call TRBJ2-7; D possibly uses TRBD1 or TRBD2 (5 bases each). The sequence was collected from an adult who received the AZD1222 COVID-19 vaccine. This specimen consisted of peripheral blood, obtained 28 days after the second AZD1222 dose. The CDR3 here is CASSLGTGSYEQYF. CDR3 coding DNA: TGTGCCAGCAGTTTAGGGACGGGTTCCTACGAGCAGTACTTC.